Listed here are 16 T cell receptor beta chains from one sample, sequenced in a study of blood T cell repertoires in COVID-19. Repertoires were generated with immunoSEQ multiplex PCR, while TCRdb's copy carries only in-frame clones and drops some. Here the sample spans roughly 260,000 clones, 80% to 95% being singletons. Sample: peripheral blood. The receptors shown here come from a person under 35 with COVID-19, enrolled during active disease.

As DNA, the CDR3 is TGCAGCGCATGGGACAGCACTGAAGCTTTCTTT. As protein: CSAWDSTEAFF. The chain employs TRBV29-1 and TRBJ1-1; 7 bases agree with TRBD1. Losses at the gene ends were 7 bases for V and 4 bases for J; bases not matched to a gene: 3. The germline CDR1 and CDR2 sequences are SQVTM and ANQGSEA. The CDR3 is 11 amino acids.

The chain recombines TRBV19 with TRBJ1-3; D unclear. The V end lost 6 bases, the J end lost 0 bases, and 15 bases lay between the germline ends. This CDR3 spans 16 amino acids. Per the germline V gene, CDR1 is LNHDA and CDR2 is SQIVND (reference sequence). CDR3 nucleotides: TGTGCCAGTAGGGCGGGCAGCGCCAGCTCTGGAAACACCATATATTTT. Translation: CASRAGSASSGNTIYF. The variable domain in full, completed from reference TRBV19 and TRBJ1-3, reads DGGITQSPKYLFRKEGQNVTLSCEQNLNHDAMYWYRQDPGQGLRLIYYSQIVNDFQKGDIAEGYSVSREKKESFPLTVTSAQKNPTAFYLCASRAGSASSGNTIYFGEGSWLTVV.

This clone was seen a handful of times. This chain connects TRBV4-3 to TRBJ2-7; possibly TRBD2 for D (5 bases). Looked up from germline, CDR1 is LGHNA and CDR2 is YSLEER. The V and J ends lost 2 bases and 5 bases respectively, with 10 bases between them. The CDR3 contains 13 residues. The DNA of the CDR3 is TGCGCCAGCAGCCAATCTCGCGGGCACGAGCAGTACTTC. This gives the protein CASSQSRGHEQYF.

The chain carries TRBV2 and TRBJ2-5; 7 positions agree with TRBD1. V lost 6 bases to trimming and J lost 2 bases; unmatched junction nucleotides: 9. CDR1 SNHLY and CDR2 FYNNEI come from the germline V gene. The CDR3 covers 15 residues. The CDR3 DNA reads TGTGCCAGCAGCGGACCACAGGGGATACAAGAGACCCAGTACTTC. It encodes CASSGPQGIQETQYF.

The chain combines TRBV10-3 with TRBJ2-1; D is uncertain. V was shortened by 9 bases and J by 8 bases, with 17 bases between the two germline ends. This CDR3 has 13 residues. CDR1 is ENHRY, CDR2 SYGVKD, per germline. CDR3: CAIRSPTQDEQFF. The CDR3 nucleotides read TGTGCCATAAGGTCCCCTACCCAGGATGAGCAGTTCTTC.

This clone was seen a handful of times. The sample carries other DNA sequences with the same CDR3. The chain is built from TRBV3-1 (or the pseudogene TRBV3-2) and TRBJ2-7; D remains ambiguous. The V and J ends lost 0 bases and 1 base respectively, with 10 bases between them. Germline CDR1 reads LGHDT; CDR2 reads YNNKEL (reference sequence). This CDR3 is built from 15 residues. CDR3 amino acids: CASSQDSRSSYEQYF. In DNA, the CDR3 is TGTGCCAGCAGCCAAGATTCGAGATCGTCCTACGAGCAGTACTTC.

This clone has only one observation. V gene TRBV25-1 combines with J gene TRBJ1-2; no definite D call. Trimming left V 3 bases short and J 0 bases short, with 8 bases between. Looked up from germline, CDR1 is MGHDK and CDR2 is SYGVNS. CDR3 length: 14 amino acids. CDR3 in amino acids: CASSDRSSNYGYTF. CDR3 bases: TGTGCCAGCAGTGACCGTTCCTCTAACTATGGCTACACCTTC.

CDR3 bases: TGTGCCAGCAGCTTAGCTACTGGGGCCAACGTCCTGACTTTC. It specifies CASSLATGANVLTF. The V gene is TRBV7-2, the J gene TRBJ2-6; D is ambiguous. CDR1 SGHTA and CDR2 FQGNSA come from the germline V gene. The V and J ends lost 0 bases and 2 bases respectively, with 2 bases between them. CDR3 length: 14 amino acids.

This chain links TRBV18 with TRBJ2-6; TRBD1 matches at 8 bases. V lost 8 bases and J lost 4; bases outside the gene matches: 19. Germline values: CDR1 KGHSH, CDR2 LQKENI. This CDR3 contains 19 residues. The CDR3, as DNA: TGTGCCAGCCGTATTTCTCCGGACAGGGTTTTCTCCGGGGCCAACGTCCTGACTTTC. This translates into CASRISPDRVFSGANVLTF.

The chain uses TRBV25-1 and TRBJ2-3; D gene unclear. Trimming took 3 bases from V and 0 from J, leaving 7 bases between them. This CDR3 comprises 14 residues. The germline V gene encodes CDR1 MGHDK and CDR2 SYGVNS. The CDR3 loop is CASSEPGSTDTQYF. The DNA of the CDR3 is TGTGCCAGCAGTGAGCCCGGTAGCACAGATACGCAGTATTTT.

The chain recombines TRBV10-3 with TRBJ2-7; maybe TRBD2 (6 bases). The V gene lost 11 bases and the J gene lost 4 bases, with 24 bases spanning the gap. This CDR3 comprises 15 residues. Germline CDR1 is ENHRY and CDR2 is SYGVKD. This CDR3 is CALTVDRERIYEQYF. The CDR3, as DNA: TGTGCCTTAACCGTCGACCGGGAGCGGATTTACGAGCAGTACTTC.

J is TRBJ1-6 and V is TRBV7-9; the match to TRBD1 covers 10 bases. The CDR3 has 13 residues. Germline lookup yields CDR1 SEHNR and CDR2 FQNEAQ (reference sequence). The V gene end was trimmed by 5 bases and the J gene end by 10 bases; junction bases not matched to a gene: 2. The CDR3 DNA reads as TGTGCCAGCAGCGGGACAGGGGACTCACCCCTCCACTTT. Translation: CASSGTGDSPLHF.

The chain has TRBV29-1 and TRBJ2-3; possibly TRBD1 for D (6 bases). The germline gives CDR1 SQVTM, CDR2 ANQGSEA. The CDR3 sequence is 13 residues long. Trimming stripped 7 bases from V and 10 bases from J, with 21 bases between. Here the CDR3 DNA reads TGCAGCGCCAGGGGAACAGCCGGTCTGGCGCAGTATTTT. Protein product: CSARGTAGLAQYF.

The chain carries TRBV27 and TRBJ1-5, with D perhaps matching TRBD1 (6 bases). This CDR3 is 14 amino acids long. V lost 7 bases, J lost 6 bases, and 16 bases lay in between. Germline values: CDR1 MNHEY, CDR2 SMNVEV (reference sequence). The CDR3 DNA reads TGTGCCAGCACGGGGGGGGGCGATCCTCAGCCCCAGCATTTT. Protein: CASTGGGDPQPQHF.

V and J are TRBV28 and TRBJ2-7; no definite D call. V shed 5 bases and J shed 4 bases, with 15 bases lying between them. In germline, CDR1 is MDHEN, CDR2 SYDVKM. The CDR3 totals 14 residues. The CDR3, as DNA: TGTGCCAGCAGTCCGGATCAGGCATGGTACGAGCAGTACTTC. The encoded protein is CASSPDQAWYEQYF. The whole variable domain, remainder taken from reference TRBV28 and TRBJ2-7, is DVKVTQSSRYLVKRTGEKVFLECVQDMDHENMFWYRQDPGLGLRLIYFSYDVKMKEKGDIPEGYSVSREKKERFSLILESASTNQTSMYLCASSPDQAWYEQYFGPGTRLTVT.

The rearrangement uses TRBV6-5 and TRBJ1-5, with D possibly matching TRBD1 (6 bases). Germline V gene sequence: CDR1 MNHEY, CDR2 SVGAGI. The CDR3 extends over 14 amino acids. Trimming shortened V by 2 bases and J by 5 bases, and 10 bases separated the two germline ends. The DNA for the CDR3 is TGTGCCAGCAGTTACGGGCGGGGGCATCAGCCCCAGCATTTT. This encodes CASSYGRGHQPQHF.